The 27 T cell receptor beta chains reported below all come from one sample, sequenced in a study of OX40 agonist ivuxolimab in advanced cancers. Using immunoSEQ multiplex PCR, the repertoire was profiled, and TCRdb retains in-frame clones only, with some absent. Among under 70,000 clones, around 83% were seen once, and the ten largest hold approximately 2%. Sequencing was performed on CD4+ or CD8+ T cells sorted from blood, taken in a trial of the OX40 agonist ivuxolimab. These receptors originate from an adult with an advanced solid tumor such as melanoma, head and neck, liver or kidney cancer.

This rearrangement joins TRBV19 to TRBJ1-1; 8 bases are shared with TRBD1. This CDR3 has 15 amino acids. CDR1 and CDR2 (germline): LNHDA, SQIVND (reference sequence). Trimming at V came to 4 bases and at J to 4 bases, leaving 8 bases not matched to a gene. The CDR3 loop is CASSTGGAGSTEAFF. CDR3 sequence (DNA): TGTGCCAGTAGTACAGGGGGCGCTGGTAGCACTGAAGCTTTCTTT.

This clone has a handful of counts. In DNA form, the CDR3 reads TGTGCCAGCAGCGGACCGGGACCACGAAATGAAAAACTGTTTTTT. It translates to CASSGPGPRNEKLFF. V is TRBV9 and J is TRBJ1-4, with D maybe TRBD1 (5 bases). Trimming took 3 bases from V and 5 from J, leaving 14 bases between them. The germline V gene has CDR1 SGDLS and CDR2 YYNGEE. There are 15 residues in the CDR3.

The chain couples TRBV10-3 to TRBJ2-5, with D perhaps matching TRBD1 (5 bases). The V end lost 2 bases, the J end lost 1 base, and 14 bases lay between the germline ends. The germline V gene has CDR1 ENHRY and CDR2 SYGVKD. The CDR3 covers 16 residues. CDR3 amino acids: CAISEGREYFQETQYF. CDR3 bases: TGTGCCATCAGTGAGGGCAGGGAATATTTCCAAGAGACCCAGTACTTC.

V and J are TRBV10-3 and TRBJ1-4, with a weak D call TRBD1 (6 bases). The CDR3 contains 14 residues. Germline V CDR1 and CDR2: ENHRY, SYGVKD. V shed 2 bases and J shed 2 bases, with 6 bases lying between them. The CDR3 DNA follows: TGTGCCATCAGTGAGACAGGGACTAATGAAAAACTGTTTTTT. Its protein product is CAISETGTNEKLFF.

The chain uses TRBV30 and TRBJ1-2; D perhaps matches TRBD1 (5 bases). This CDR3 has 12 amino acids. V lost 2 bases to trimming and J lost 3 bases, with 7 bases between them. Germline CDR1 and CDR2: GTSNPN and SVGIG (reference sequence). CDR3 loop: CAWSPRDYGYTF. The CDR3 DNA sequence: TGTGCCTGGAGTCCCAGGGACTATGGCTACACCTTC.

The chain joins TRBV28 to TRBJ1-2; the D is unclear. Trimming removed 8 bases at V and 1 base at J, with 14 bases between. There are 14 residues in the CDR3. The germline gives CDR1 MDHEN, CDR2 SYDVKM. The CDR3 region has the DNA TGTGCCAGCGAATCACCGGGCCTTAACTATGGCTACACCTTC. Its translation: CASESPGLNYGYTF.

This clone has a handful of counts. The rearrangement uses TRBV14 and TRBJ2-7; weak D call: TRBD1 (6 bases). CDR1 is SGHDN and CDR2 is FVKESK in the germline V gene. V was shortened by 3 bases and J by 2 bases, with 8 bases between the two germline ends. The CDR3 loop spans 13 amino acids. The CDR3 nucleotides read TGTGCCAGCAGCCAGAAGGGGGCCTACGAGCAGTACTTC. Protein sequence: CASSQKGAYEQYF.

The J gene is TRBJ1-6, the V gene TRBV28, with 10 nucleotides matching TRBD1. CDR3 size: 16 residues. The V and J ends lost 3 bases and 7 bases, in that order; junction bases with no gene match: 6. Germline V gene data show CDR1 as MDHEN and CDR2 as SYDVKM. CDR3 sequence reads: CASSFFRDRGNSPLHF. DNA of the CDR3: TGTGCCAGCAGTTTCTTCCGGGACAGGGGCAATTCACCCCTCCACTTT.

The chain links TRBV13 to TRBJ2-5, with 11 bases lining up with TRBD2. The CDR3 has 16 residues. The germline gives CDR1 PRHDT, CDR2 FYEKMQ (reference sequence). The trim removed 4 bases at V and 1 base at J, leaving 5 bases unmatched. CDR3 protein: CASSWGLADVQETQYF. CDR3 DNA sequence: TGTGCCAGCAGCTGGGGACTAGCGGACGTCCAAGAGACCCAGTACTTC.

The chain links TRBV7-2 to TRBJ2-5; D is unclear. V was trimmed by 5 bases and J by 3 bases, leaving 10 bases between them. The length of the CDR3 is 13 residues. CDR1 is SGHTA and CDR2 is FQGNSA in the germline V gene. The CDR3 sequence: CASSHPAEETQYF. The CDR3 DNA sequence: TGTGCCAGCAGCCATCCGGCGGAAGAGACCCAGTACTTC.

This chain joins TRBV4-3 and TRBJ1-2; 7 nucleotides match TRBD1. The CDR3 consists of 13 residues. Per the germline V gene, CDR1 is LGHNA and CDR2 is YSLEER. V was clipped by 1 base and J by 8 bases; unmatched bases: 4. The CDR3 DNA reads as TGCGCCAGCAGCCAAGGGACAGGAGGGGGCTACACCTTC. Encoded protein: CASSQGTGGGYTF.

The V gene is TRBV7-9, the J gene TRBJ1-5, with D hard to call. The V gene's germline CDR1 is SEHNR and CDR2 FQNEAQ (reference sequence). This CDR3 contains 13 residues. The ends were cut back, 5 bases at V and 7 bases at J, with 12 bases in the middle. Here the CDR3 DNA reads TGTGCCAGCAGCCCACTAGGTGACCAGCCCCAGCATTTT. This sequence encodes CASSPLGDQPQHF. The entire variable domain, with the rest obtained from reference TRBV7-9 and TRBJ1-5, is as follows: DTGVSQNPRHKITKRGQNVTFRCDPISEHNRLYWYRQTLGQGPEFLTYFQNEAQLEKSRLLSDRFSAERPKGSFSTLEIQRTEQGDSAMYLCASSPLGDQPQHFGDGTRLSIL.

The CDR3, as DNA: TGTGCCAGCAGTCCACGGACTCTTCACTCCTACGAGCAGTACTTC. Translating gives CASSPRTLHSYEQYF. V and J are TRBV6-1 and TRBJ2-7, with D perhaps TRBD2 (5 bases). This CDR3 has 15 amino acids. V was clipped by 5 bases and J by 0 bases, with 14 bases between them. The V gene's germline CDR1 is MNHNS and CDR2 SASEGT.

The chain combines TRBV28 with TRBJ1-2; D may be TRBD1 (5 bases). The CDR3 runs 13 residues. From germline, CDR1 is MDHEN and CDR2 SYDVKM. V was shortened by 1 base and J by 7 bases, with 10 bases between the two germline ends. This chain's CDR3 is CASSLSSGRGYTF. The CDR3 DNA reads TGTGCCAGCAGTTTATCTTCGGGACGTGGCTACACCTTC.

Points on this clone: The same CDR3 also results from other DNA sequences found in this sample. This chain links TRBV27 with TRBJ2-5, with unresolved D. CDR1 MNHEY and CDR2 SMNVEV come from the germline V gene (reference sequence). Trimming stripped 0 bases from V and 5 bases from J, with 4 bases between. This CDR3 spans 12 amino acids. The CDR3 nucleotides are TGTGCCAGCAGTTTATCGGGGGAGACCCAGTACTTC. Translating it yields CASSLSGETQYF.

The gene calls are TRBV6-5 and TRBJ2-1, with TRBD2 identical over 9 bases. Germline V gives CDR1 MNHEY, CDR2 SVGAGI. The CDR3 is 15 amino acids. V trimming: 5 bases; J trimming: 1 base; junction bases outside the gene matches: 3. The CDR3 reads CASSATSGSYNEQFF. CDR3 sequence (DNA): TGTGCCAGCAGTGCGACTAGCGGATCCTACAATGAGCAGTTCTTC.

This chain connects TRBV19 to TRBJ1-2, with D possibly TRBD1 on 6 matching bases. In germline, CDR1 is LNHDA, CDR2 SQIVND (reference sequence). V was clipped by 6 bases and J by 3 bases, with 14 bases between them. The CDR3 spans 14 residues. CDR3 residues: CASREDRLHYGYTF. The CDR3, as DNA: TGTGCCAGTAGAGAAGACAGGCTCCACTATGGCTACACCTTC.

The sample holds one count of this clone. The CDR3 is CASSLEAETYNEQFF. The CDR3 DNA is TGTGCCAGCAGCTTGGAGGCAGAAACCTACAATGAGCAGTTCTTC. The chain has TRBV5-5 and TRBJ2-1; D uncertain. The V end lost 0 bases, the J end lost 2 bases, and 9 bases lay between the germline ends. The V gene's germline CDR1 is SGHKS and CDR2 YYEKEE (reference sequence). The CDR3 extends over 15 amino acids. The full variable domain, in which reference TRBV5-5 and TRBJ2-1 provide the parts outside the CDR3, is DAGVTQSPTHLIKTRGQQVTLRCSPISGHKSVSWYQQVLGQGPQFIFQYYEKEERGRGNFPDRFSARQFPNYSSELNVNALLLGDSALYLCASSLEAETYNEQFFGPGTRLTVL.

The CDR3 bases are TGTGCCAGCAGTTACGCTGGTTCGACAGGGACCTATGGCTACACCTTC. Its translation: CASSYAGSTGTYGYTF. The gene calls are TRBV6-5 and TRBJ1-2, with 7 nucleotides matching TRBD1. Germline loops: CDR1 MNHEY, CDR2 SVGAGI. The CDR3 covers 16 residues. V lost 2 bases, J lost 4 bases, and 10 bases stayed unmatched.

The chain couples TRBV6-5 to TRBJ2-5; perhaps D is TRBD1 or TRBD2 (5 bases each). V lost 7 bases and J 5 bases, leaving 8 bases between the germline ends. The germline V gene encodes CDR1 MNHEY and CDR2 SVGAGI. There are 11 residues in the CDR3. The DNA for the CDR3 is TGTGCCAGCACTGAGGGGGAGACCCAGTACTTC. This sequence encodes CASTEGETQYF.

This chain joins TRBV11-1 and TRBJ2-7; D is possibly TRBD2 (6 bases). This CDR3 region has 16 residues. Germline V gene data show CDR1 as SGHAT and CDR2 as FQDESV (reference sequence). V was pared by 3 bases and J by 3 bases, with 18 bases between. The DNA of the CDR3 is TGTGCCAGCAGCTTTCTAACATCCTCGCGGGGCTACGAGCAGTACTTC. It is translated as CASSFLTSSRGYEQYF.

The J gene is TRBJ2-5, the V gene TRBV19; the match to TRBD2 covers 15 bases. CDR3 length: 15 amino acids. CDR1 is LNHDA and CDR2 is SQIVND in the germline V gene (reference sequence). V was pared by 5 bases and J by 5 bases, with 3 bases of the junction left unmatched. Written as DNA, the CDR3 is TGTGCCAGTAGTCCCGGACTAGCGGGAGGGGAGACCCAGTACTTC. Its protein is CASSPGLAGGETQYF.

The rearrangement uses TRBV7-2 and TRBJ1-5, with D possibly matching TRBD1 (5 bases). The CDR3 length is 12 residues. Germline CDR1 is SGHTA and CDR2 is FQGNSA. Trimming removed 5 bases from V and 9 bases from J, with 11 bases in between. CDR3 region: CASSHQGRPQHF. In DNA, the CDR3 is TGTGCCAGCAGCCACCAGGGACGGCCCCAGCATTTT.

The count of this clone is one. This chain connects TRBV30 to TRBJ2-1; D is unresolved. V lost 5 bases and J lost 0, with 8 bases in between. CDR1 is GTSNPN and CDR2 is SVGIG in the germline V gene (reference sequence). The CDR3 extends over 13 amino acids. The CDR3 loop reads CAWAVGSYNEQFF. The CDR3 nucleotides are TGTGCCTGGGCCGTTGGCTCCTACAATGAGCAGTTCTTC.

This rearrangement joins TRBV7-3 to TRBJ2-2; D not certain. The CDR3 consists of 14 residues. CDR1 and CDR2 (germline): SGHTA, FQGTGA. V lost 6 bases and J 3 bases, leaving 11 bases between the germline ends. In DNA form, the CDR3 reads TGTGCCAGCAGTCCATCCAGCTACACCGGGGAGCTGTTTTTT. It yields the protein CASSPSSYTGELFF.

The chain uses TRBV19 and TRBJ1-5; D not resolved. The germline gives CDR1 LNHDA, CDR2 SQIVND (reference sequence). The CDR3 is made up of 15 amino acids. Trimming shortened V by 6 bases and J by 0 bases, and 12 bases separated the two germline ends. CDR3 region: CASRVDGHSNQPQHF. The CDR3, as DNA: TGTGCCAGTAGGGTCGACGGGCATAGCAATCAGCCCCAGCATTTT.

This clone is labeled as medium-sized. J is TRBJ2-7 and V is TRBV20-1, with no clear D. The CDR3 has 11 residues. Germline V CDR1 and CDR2: DFQATT, SNEGSKA (reference sequence). V was pared by 5 bases and J by 2 bases, with 7 bases between. CDR3 nucleotides: TGCAGTGCTGACGTAGCCTACGAGCAGTACTTC. Translated, it gives CSADVAYEQYF.